Listed below are T cell receptor beta chains from one sample, sequenced in a study of blood T cell repertoires in COVID-19. This table comes from immunoSEQ multiplex PCR, and its TCRdb copy is limited to in-frame clones, with some not included. Of roughly 65,000 clones listed, 75% to 90% are singletons. The sample consisted of peripheral blood. These receptors originate from a woman older than 75 with active or convalescent COVID-19. Each CDR3 is given with its conserved first and last residue. A D gene is named only where the DNA matches it firmly. The size field is filled for only some rows; it gives once, few, many or a size class.

size: NA
length: 15
V: TRBV18
J: TRBJ2-5
D: TRBD2
CDR3: CASSIRLAGEETQYF
DNA: TGTGCCAGCTCAATTCGACTAGCGGGGGAAGAGACCCAGTACTTC

size: NA
length: 15
V: TRBV7-2
J: TRBJ2-3
D: TRBD1
CDR3: CASSLETGRTDTQYF
DNA: TGTGCCAGCAGCTTAGAGACAGGGAGAACAGATACGCAGTATTTT

size: NA
length: 16
V: TRBV11-3
J: TRBJ1-3
D: NA
CDR3: CASSLERHRSGNTIYF
DNA: TGTGCCAGCAGCTTAGAGAGACACCGCTCTGGAAACACCATATATTTT

size: NA
length: 17
V: TRBV7-8
J: TRBJ1-5
D: TRBD1
CDR3: CASSLAGTGDSNQPQHF
DNA: TGTGCCAGCAGCTTAGCGGGGACAGGAGATAGCAATCAGCCCCAGCATTTT

size: NA
length: 15
V: TRBV11-3
J: TRBJ2-1
D: TRBD2
CDR3: CASSPSGGPYNEQFF
DNA: TGTGCCAGCAGCCCAAGCGGGGGGCCTTACAATGAGCAGTTCTTC

size: NA
length: 14
V: TRBV10-3
J: TRBJ2-3
D: NA
CDR3: CAIWAGASTDTQYF
DNA: TGTGCCATCTGGGCGGGGGCAAGCACAGATACGCAGTATTTT

size: once
length: 13
V: TRBV7-9
J: TRBJ2-1
D: NA
CDR3: CASSLPPPNEQFF
DNA: TGTGCCAGCAGCTTACCCCCTCCTAATGAGCAGTTCTTC

size: NA
length: 13
V: TRBV6-2/TRBV6-3
J: TRBJ2-2
D: NA
CDR3: CASSYVGVGELFF
DNA: TGTGCCAGCAGTTATGTGGGAGTCGGGGAGCTGTTTTTT

size: NA
length: 15
V: TRBV6-2/TRBV6-3
J: TRBJ1-4
D: NA
CDR3: CASSPSPGANEKLFF
DNA: TGTGCCAGCAGTCCCTCCCCGGGGGCTAATGAAAAACTGTTTTTT

size: NA
length: 14
V: TRBV19
J: TRBJ2-5
D: TRBD1
CDR3: CASSRDRGSETQYF
DNA: TGTGCCAGTTCGCGGGACAGGGGCTCGGAGACCCAGTACTTC

size: NA
length: 14
V: TRBV7-6
J: TRBJ1-2
D: TRBD1
CDR3: CASSFGTGDGGYTF
DNA: TGTGCCAGCAGCTTCGGGACAGGGGATGGCGGCTACACCTTC

size: once
length: 12
V: TRBV9
J: TRBJ1-4
D: NA
CDR3: CASSVENEKLFF
DNA: TGTGCCAGCAGCGTGGAGAATGAAAAACTGTTTTTT

size: NA
length: 14
V: TRBV19
J: TRBJ1-1
D: NA
CDR3: CASSSWTPNTEAFF
DNA: TGTGCCAGTAGTAGTTGGACACCGAACACTGAAGCTTTCTTT

size: NA
length: 13
V: TRBV30
J: TRBJ1-5
D: NA
CDR3: CAWRGRYGQPQHF
DNA: TGTGCCTGGAGGGGCAGGTATGGTCAGCCCCAGCATTTT

size: NA
length: 17
V: TRBV14
J: TRBJ2-2
D: TRBD1
CDR3: CASSRAWGTVNTGELFF
DNA: TGTGCCAGCAGCCGAGCCTGGGGGACAGTAAACACCGGGGAGCTGTTTTTT

size: NA
length: 13
V: TRBV10-1
J: TRBJ1-3
D: NA
CDR3: CASSTGEGNTIYF
DNA: TGCGCCAGCTCTACAGGAGAAGGAAACACCATATATTTT

size: NA
length: 17
V: TRBV2
J: TRBJ2-1
D: TRBD1
CDR3: CASRPQGAIISYNEQFF
DNA: TGTGCCAGCCGACCACAGGGGGCGATAATATCCTACAATGAGCAGTTCTTC

size: NA
length: 15
V: TRBV5-1
J: TRBJ1-6
D: TRBD1
CDR3: CASSFQGADNSPLHF
DNA: TGCGCCAGCAGCTTCCAGGGGGCAGACAATTCACCCCTCCACTTT

size: NA
length: 15
V: TRBV20-1
J: TRBJ2-1
D: TRBD2
CDR3: CSASSSGGAWNEQFF
DNA: TGCAGTGCTAGTAGTAGCGGGGGGGCTTGGAATGAGCAGTTCTTC

size: NA
length: 14
V: TRBV6-5
J: TRBJ2-5
D: NA
CDR3: CASSYSVGEETQYF
DNA: TGTGCCAGCAGTTACAGCGTAGGCGAAGAGACCCAGTACTTC

size: NA
length: 16
V: TRBV4-3
J: TRBJ1-2
D: TRBD1
CDR3: CASSHGRQGGGYGYTF
DNA: TGCGCCAGCAGCCACGGACGACAGGGGGGCGGCTATGGCTACACCTTC

size: NA
length: 15
V: TRBV3-1/TRBV3-2
J: TRBJ1-6
D: NA
CDR3: CASSQTGDSHSPLHF
DNA: TGTGCCAGCAGCCAAACAGGCGATAGTCATTCACCCCTCCACTTT

size: once
length: 16
V: TRBV9
J: TRBJ2-5
D: TRBD2
CDR3: CASSEGLAGDQETQYF
DNA: TGTGCCAGCAGCGAGGGACTAGCGGGGGACCAAGAGACCCAGTACTTC

size: once
length: 20
V: TRBV6-4
J: TRBJ1-1
D: TRBD1
CDR3: CASSGVALGQGVSQRTEAFF
DNA: TGTGCCAGCAGTGGCGTTGCGTTGGGCCAGGGGGTTTCTCAAAGAACTGAAGCTTTCTTT

size: once
length: 14
V: TRBV28
J: TRBJ1-2
D: TRBD1
CDR3: CASRTDRGDYGYTF
DNA: TGTGCCAGCAGGACTGACAGGGGAGACTATGGCTACACCTTC

size: NA
length: 13
V: TRBV2
J: TRBJ2-5
D: TRBD1
CDR3: CASRLGQGKTQYF
DNA: TGTGCCAGCAGACTCGGACAGGGGAAGACCCAGTACTTC

size: NA
length: 16
V: TRBV14
J: TRBJ1-1
D: TRBD1
CDR3: CASSQARGRLNTEAFF
DNA: TGTGCCAGCAGCCAAGCCAGGGGGAGATTGAACACTGAAGCTTTCTTT

size: NA
length: 15
V: TRBV6-2/TRBV6-3
J: TRBJ1-1
D: TRBD1
CDR3: CASSYLSTGGADAFF
DNA: TGTGCCAGCAGTTACCTATCCACAGGGGGCGCCGACGCTTTCTTT

size: NA
length: 14
V: TRBV5-6
J: TRBJ2-5
D: NA
CDR3: CASSAGNGRGTQYF
DNA: TGTGCCAGCAGCGCCGGAAACGGTCGGGGGACCCAGTACTTC

size: NA
length: 16
V: TRBV28
J: TRBJ1-4
D: NA
CDR3: CASSLWSGRSNEKLFF
DNA: TGTGCCAGCAGTTTATGGTCGGGGAGGAGTAATGAAAAACTGTTTTTT

size: NA
length: 13
V: TRBV3-1/TRBV3-2
J: TRBJ2-1
D: NA
CDR3: CASSQALPNEQFF
DNA: TGTGCCAGCAGCCAAGCACTACCCAATGAGCAGTTCTTC

size: NA
length: 15
V: TRBV5-8
J: TRBJ1-5
D: NA
CDR3: CATFVGAHSNQPQHF
DNA: TGTGCCACCTTTGTGGGGGCCCATAGCAATCAGCCCCAGCATTTT

size: NA
length: 12
V: TRBV11-2
J: TRBJ2-3
D: NA
CDR3: CASSPGVAPQYF
DNA: TGTGCCAGCAGCCCCGGGGTAGCCCCGCAGTATTTT

size: NA
length: 18
V: TRBV7-8
J: TRBJ1-4
D: TRBD1
CDR3: CASSSRDSYITTNEKLFF
DNA: TGTGCCAGCAGCTCTCGGGACAGTTATATCACAACTAATGAAAAACTGTTTTTT

size: NA
length: 16
V: TRBV5-1
J: TRBJ1-1
D: NA
CDR3: CASTLFERVSNTEAFF
DNA: TGCGCCAGCACCCTATTTGAGAGGGTATCGAACACTGAAGCTTTCTTT

size: NA
length: 16
V: TRBV18
J: TRBJ2-7
D: TRBD2
CDR3: CASSPLWGSGGYEQYF
DNA: TGTGCCAGCTCACCACTCTGGGGTAGCGGGGGGTACGAGCAGTACTTC

size: NA
length: 14
V: TRBV24-1
J: TRBJ2-5
D: TRBD1
CDR3: CATSDAGQGKTQYF
DNA: TGTGCCACCAGTGATGCGGGACAGGGGAAGACCCAGTACTTC

size: NA
length: 13
V: TRBV19
J: TRBJ1-5
D: NA
CDR3: CASSIERVSAQHF
DNA: TGTGCCAGTAGTATAGAGAGGGTGTCAGCCCAGCATTTT

size: once
length: 19
V: TRBV27
J: TRBJ2-2
D: TRBD2
CDR3: CASSKGILAGVLNTGELFF
DNA: TGTGCCAGCAGTAAGGGGATTTTAGCGGGGGTATTGAACACCGGGGAGCTGTTTTTT

size: NA
length: 14
V: TRBV29-1
J: TRBJ2-3
D: NA
CDR3: CSVVPGLSTDTQYF
DNA: TGCAGCGTTGTCCCGGGTTTGAGCACAGATACGCAGTATTTT

size: NA
length: 14
V: TRBV18
J: TRBJ2-1
D: TRBD2
CDR3: CASQTSGGYNEQFF
DNA: TGTGCCAGTCAGACTAGCGGGGGCTACAATGAGCAGTTCTTC

size: few
length: 17
V: TRBV2
J: TRBJ2-7
D: NA
CDR3: CASKPAPVGGPSYEQYF
DNA: TGTGCCAGCAAACCAGCCCCAGTCGGGGGGCCCTCCTACGAGCAGTACTTC

size: NA
length: 14
V: TRBV9
J: TRBJ1-4
D: NA
CDR3: CASTKSGASEKLFF
DNA: TGTGCCAGCACCAAGTCTGGGGCTAGTGAAAAACTGTTTTTT

size: once
length: 16
V: TRBV4-3
J: TRBJ1-1
D: TRBD1
CDR3: CASSQGGQGGATEAFF
DNA: TGCGCCAGCAGCCAAGGGGGACAGGGCGGAGCCACTGAAGCTTTCTTT

size: few
length: 16
V: TRBV3-1/TRBV3-2
J: TRBJ2-5
D: TRBD1
CDR3: CASSRPDRVLLETQYF
DNA: TGTGCCAGCAGCCGCCCCGACAGGGTATTATTAGAGACCCAGTACTTC

size: NA
length: 16
V: TRBV6-5
J: TRBJ1-5
D: TRBD1
CDR3: CASSSDRQGARQPQHF
DNA: TGTGCCAGCAGTTCGGATAGACAGGGGGCACGACAGCCCCAGCATTTT

size: NA
length: 14
V: TRBV3-1/TRBV3-2
J: TRBJ1-2
D: TRBD1
CDR3: CASSQWDRNYGYTF
DNA: TGTGCCAGCAGCCAGTGGGACAGGAACTATGGCTACACCTTC

size: NA
length: 13
V: TRBV2
J: TRBJ1-6
D: TRBD1
CDR3: CASRGQGNSPLHF
DNA: TGTGCCAGCAGGGGACAGGGTAATTCACCCCTCCACTTT

size: once
length: 13
V: TRBV7-2
J: TRBJ2-7
D: NA
CDR3: CASSLRSTYEQYF
DNA: TGTGCCAGCAGCTTAAGGAGTACCTACGAGCAGTACTTC